The entry that follows covers one T cell receptor (beta chain) sequence. Its specificity is unknown. Germline CDR1 MNHEY, CDR2 SMNVEV (reference sequence). V was trimmed by 6 bases and J by 6 bases, leaving 19 bases between them. This CDR3 has 15 residues. This entry belongs to a study of early T cells in non-severe SARS-CoV-2 infection. Points from the study as a whole: The study's VDJdb matching favored anti-spike CD8 responses and missed private and CD4 specificities.

Attached unique molecular identifiers marked individual cDNA molecules. TCRdb reanalysed the 5' RACE reads using MiXCR and keeps one entry per CDR3 protein. The sample contains approximately 75,000 distinct CDR3 sequences, roughly 15% of which appear only once. This receptor was obtained from an adult who was a healthcare worker with PCR-confirmed SARS-CoV-2 infection or an uninfected control (not recorded which). V and J are TRBV27 and TRBJ2-3; TRBD1 or TRBD2 may be the D gene (5 bases each). The material sequenced was whole blood, taken at baseline. CDR3: CASSKYFLGEDTQYF. In nucleotides, the CDR3 is TGTGCCAGCAGCAAATACTTCCTAGGGGAGGATACGCAGTATTTT.